The rows below give T cell receptor beta chains drawn from one sample of a study of blood T cells in healthy people across ages. MiXCR, applied by TCRdb to the 5' RACE reads, yields one record per CDR3 protein. The sample has nearly 1 million distinct CDR3 sequences, roughly 51% seen once; the top ten hold about a fifth. Sequenced sample: blood. Every receptor here comes from a woman in her sixties in good health. Both conserved end residues are part of each CDR3. D genes are given only for firm matches. Not every row has a clone size; where given, it reads once, few, many or a size class.

>-|-|TRBJ1-2|TRBV5-6
TGTGCCAGCACGTCCGGACCATTTCGGGGCTACACCTTC
CASTSGPFRGYTF
>-|-|TRBJ2-5|TRBV18
TGTGCCAGCTCACACCCCGTACTCGCCACTGAGACCCAGTACTTC
CASSHPVLATETQYF
>-|-|TRBJ2-1|TRBV4-3
TGCGCCAGCAGCCAAGTGGAGGGTAGGAATGAGCAGTTCTTC
CASSQVEGRNEQFF
>TRBD2|-|TRBJ2-2|TRBV12-3/TRBV12-4
TGTGCCAGCAGTTCTAGCGGTCGGAACACCGGGGAGCTGTTTTTT
CASSSSGRNTGELFF
>TRBD2|-|TRBJ2-7|TRBV5-5
TGTGCCAGCAGCTCGATGACTAGCGGGAGCCACTACGAGCAGTACTTC
CASSSMTSGSHYEQYF
>-|-|TRBJ2-2|TRBV5-6
TGTGCCAGCAAGCCCCCAAACACCGGGGAGCTGTTTTTT
CASKPPNTGELFF
>TRBD1|-|TRBJ2-7|TRBV5-1
TGCGCCAGCAGCTGGGGGCAGGGGGAAACCGAGCAGTACTTC
CASSWGQGETEQYF
>TRBD2|-|TRBJ2-3|TRBV7-9
TGTGCCAGCAGCTCCACGAACCTGACTAGCGGGAGCAGTAAGACAGATACGCAGTATTTT
CASSSTNLTSGSSKTDTQYF
>TRBD1|few|TRBJ2-5|TRBV28
TGTGCCAGCAGTTTATGGGACAGGGAAGAGACCCAGTACTTC
CASSLWDREETQYF
>TRBD2|many|TRBJ2-3|TRBV29-1
TGCAGCGCAGATGGTATCATAGCGGGTAGTCGCACTGTAGATACGCAGTATTTT
CSADGIIAGSRTVDTQYF
>TRBD1|-|TRBJ1-4|TRBV12-3/TRBV12-4
TGTGCCAGCAGCGGGGGACAGGGAATGGAAAAACTGTTTTTT
CASSGGQGMEKLFF
>TRBD2|-|TRBJ2-1|TRBV14
TGTGCCAGCAGCCAACACGGGAGGTACAATGAGCAGTTCTTC
CASSQHGRYNEQFF
>-|-|TRBJ2-5|TRBV4-1
TGCGCCAGCAGCCCACAGGAGCAAGAGACCCAGTACTTC
CASSPQEQETQYF
>TRBD1|-|TRBJ2-7|TRBV28
TGTGCCAGCAGTAACCCGGGACAGGGGAAGGAGCAGTACTTC
CASSNPGQGKEQYF
>-|-|TRBJ2-3|TRBV23-1
TGCGCCAGCAGTCAATCAGGGGGACTAGATACGCAGTATTTT
CASSQSGGLDTQYF
>TRBD2|many|TRBJ2-1|TRBV20-1
TGCAGTGTAAGCGGGATAAGTTACAATGAGCAGTTCTTC
CSVSGISYNEQFF
>TRBD2|few|TRBJ2-7|TRBV7-6
TGTGCCAGCAGCTTACTAGCGGGAGAGAGCGAGCAGTACTTC
CASSLLAGESEQYF
>-|-|TRBJ2-7|TRBV14
TGTGCCAGCAGCCATCTGATGGACGGCTACGAGCAGTACTTC
CASSHLMDGYEQYF
>TRBD2|-|TRBJ2-1|TRBV12-3/TRBV12-4
TGTGCCAGCAGTCGATCAAGGACTAGCGGGGGGAGCTCCTACAATGAGCAGTTCTTC
CASSRSRTSGGSSYNEQFF
>-|few|TRBJ2-3|TRBV5-8
TGTGCCAGCAGCTTAAGGCTGGTTACGCAGTATTTT
CASSLRLVTQYF
>TRBD2|-|TRBJ2-7|TRBV28
TGTGCCAGCAGTTCCCCAACTAGCGGGAGAGGGCCACGGTTGGTTGGCAATGAGCAGTACTTC
CASSSPTSGRGPRLVGNEQYF
>-|-|TRBJ1-1|TRBV7-9
TGTGCCAGCAGCTTATTAAGAAATGAAGCTTTCTTT
CASSLLRNEAFF
>-|-|TRBJ2-6|TRBV27
TGTGCCAGCAGTTGGACCTCTGGGGCCAACGTCCTGACTTTC
CASSWTSGANVLTF
>TRBD2|-|TRBJ2-7|TRBV27
TGTGCCAGCAGCCGAACGGGACTAGCGGCCTACGAGCAGTACTTC
CASSRTGLAAYEQYF
>TRBD1|-|TRBJ2-5|TRBV20-1
TGCAGTGCTAGAGATCGACAGGGGGTAAAGACCCAGTACTTC
CSARDRQGVKTQYF
>-|-|TRBJ2-3|TRBV5-1
TGCGCCAGCAGCACCCCGATAGCGACAGATACGCAGTATTTT
CASSTPIATDTQYF
>-|-|TRBJ2-5|TRBV5-1
TGCGCCAGCAGCTTGGGGGTATTGAAGGAGACCCAGTACTTC
CASSLGVLKETQYF
>-|-|TRBJ1-1|TRBV10-3
TGTGCCATCAGCTATCGTAACACTGAAGCTTTCTTT
CAISYRNTEAFF
>-|-|TRBJ2-3|TRBV20-1
TGCAGTGCTAGTCTCAGTTTAGCGCCTAGGGGTACAGATACGCAGTATTTT
CSASLSLAPRGTDTQYF
>-|few|TRBJ2-7|TRBV4-2
TGTGCCAGCAGGAGACTAACCTACGAGCAGTACTTC
CASRRLTYEQYF
>-|-|TRBJ2-1|TRBV14
TGTGCCAGCAGCCAAGAGTCCAGCACCTACAATGAGCAGTTCTTC
CASSQESSTYNEQFF
>-|-|TRBJ2-7|TRBV28
TGTGCCACTCAGTATAGCTCCTACGAGCAGTACTTC
CATQYSSYEQYF
>TRBD2|-|TRBJ2-3|TRBV27
TGTGCCAGCAGTCGATCTAGCGGGAGGGCCCAACGCGCAGATACGCAGTATTTT
CASSRSSGRAQRADTQYF
>-|few|TRBJ2-5|TRBV7-2
TGTGCCAGCAGCACACGACAGTCCTCGCAAGAGACCCAGTACTTC
CASSTRQSSQETQYF
>-|-|TRBJ1-2|TRBV5-6
TGTGCCAGCAGCCTCGAGAGGGGGGATTGGGACTATGGCTACACCTTC
CASSLERGDWDYGYTF
>-|-|TRBJ2-3|TRBV6-5
TGTGCCAGCAGTAAGACAGGCCTCGGCACAGATACGCAGTATTTT
CASSKTGLGTDTQYF
>-|few|TRBJ1-5|TRBV9
TGTGCCAGCAGCTTGAAGGCAGACAATCAGCCCCAGCATTTT
CASSLKADNQPQHF